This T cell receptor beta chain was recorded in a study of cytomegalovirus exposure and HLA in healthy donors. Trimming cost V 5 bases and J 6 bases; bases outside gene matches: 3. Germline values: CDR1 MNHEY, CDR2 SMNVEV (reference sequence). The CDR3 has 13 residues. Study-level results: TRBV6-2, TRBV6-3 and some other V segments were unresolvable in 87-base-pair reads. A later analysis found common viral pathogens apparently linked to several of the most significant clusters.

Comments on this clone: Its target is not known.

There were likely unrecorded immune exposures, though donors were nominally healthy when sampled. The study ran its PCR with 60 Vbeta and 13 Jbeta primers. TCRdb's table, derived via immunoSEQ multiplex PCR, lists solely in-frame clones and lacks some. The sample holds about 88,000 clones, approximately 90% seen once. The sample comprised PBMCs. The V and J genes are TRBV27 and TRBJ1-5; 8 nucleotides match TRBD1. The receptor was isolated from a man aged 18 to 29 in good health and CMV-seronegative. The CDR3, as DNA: TGTGCCAGCAGTCGTGACAGGGGTCAGCCCCAGCATTTT. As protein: CASSRDRGQPQHF.